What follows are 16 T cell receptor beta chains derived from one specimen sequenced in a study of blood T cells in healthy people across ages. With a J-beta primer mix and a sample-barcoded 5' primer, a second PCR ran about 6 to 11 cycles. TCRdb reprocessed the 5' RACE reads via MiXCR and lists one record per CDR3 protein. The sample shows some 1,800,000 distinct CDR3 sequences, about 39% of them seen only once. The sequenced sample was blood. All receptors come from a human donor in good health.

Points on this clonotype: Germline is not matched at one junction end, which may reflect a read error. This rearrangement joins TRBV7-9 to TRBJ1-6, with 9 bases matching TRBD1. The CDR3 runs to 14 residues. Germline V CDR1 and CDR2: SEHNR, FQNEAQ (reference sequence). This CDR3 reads CASSHGQGNLPLHF. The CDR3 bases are TGTGCCAGCAGCCACGGACAGGGGAATTTACCCCTCCACTTT.

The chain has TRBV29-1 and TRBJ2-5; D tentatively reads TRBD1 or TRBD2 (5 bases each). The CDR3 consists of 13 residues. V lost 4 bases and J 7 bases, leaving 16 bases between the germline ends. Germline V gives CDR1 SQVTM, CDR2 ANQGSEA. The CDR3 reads CSVVGRGVGTQYF. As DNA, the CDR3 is TGCAGCGTTGTGGGACGGGGAGTGGGGACCCAGTACTTC.

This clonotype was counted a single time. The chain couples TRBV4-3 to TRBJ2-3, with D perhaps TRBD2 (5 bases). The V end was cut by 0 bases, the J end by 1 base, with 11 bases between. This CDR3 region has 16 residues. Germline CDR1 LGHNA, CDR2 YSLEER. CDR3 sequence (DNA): TGCGCCAGCAGCCAAGAGGGCCCGGAGGGCACAGATACGCAGTATTTT. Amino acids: CASSQEGPEGTDTQYF.

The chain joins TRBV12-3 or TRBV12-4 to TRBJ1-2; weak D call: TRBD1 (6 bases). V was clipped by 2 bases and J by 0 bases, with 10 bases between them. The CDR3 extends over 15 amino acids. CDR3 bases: TGTGCCAGCAGTTTAACGGGGGCACCTAACTATGGCTACACCTTC. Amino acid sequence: CASSLTGAPNYGYTF.

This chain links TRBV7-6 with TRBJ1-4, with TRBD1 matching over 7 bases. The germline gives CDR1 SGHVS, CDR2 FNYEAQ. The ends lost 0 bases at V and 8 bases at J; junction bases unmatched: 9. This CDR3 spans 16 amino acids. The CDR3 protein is CASSLAGGTVGEKLFF. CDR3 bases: TGTGCCAGCAGCTTAGCGGGAGGGACAGTGGGAGAAAAACTGTTTTTT. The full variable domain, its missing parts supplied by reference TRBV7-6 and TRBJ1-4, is GAGVSQSPRYKVTKRGQDVALRCDPISGHVSLYWYRQALGQGPEFLTYFNYEAQQDKSGLPNDRFSAERPEGSISTLTIQRTEQRDSAMYRCASSLAGGTVGEKLFFGSGTQLSVL.

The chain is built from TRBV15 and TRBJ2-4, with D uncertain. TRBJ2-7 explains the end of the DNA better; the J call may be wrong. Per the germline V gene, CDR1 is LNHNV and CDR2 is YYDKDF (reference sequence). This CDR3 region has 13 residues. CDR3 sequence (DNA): TGTGCCACCAGCAGAGATTGGGATTACGAGCAGTACTTC. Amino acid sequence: CATSRDWDYEQYF.

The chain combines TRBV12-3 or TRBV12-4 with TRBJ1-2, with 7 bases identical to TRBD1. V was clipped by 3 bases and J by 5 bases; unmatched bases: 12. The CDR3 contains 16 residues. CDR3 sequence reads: CASSFNRLGGRYGYTF. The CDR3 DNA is TGTGCCAGCAGTTTTAATCGATTAGGGGGCAGGTATGGCTACACCTTC.

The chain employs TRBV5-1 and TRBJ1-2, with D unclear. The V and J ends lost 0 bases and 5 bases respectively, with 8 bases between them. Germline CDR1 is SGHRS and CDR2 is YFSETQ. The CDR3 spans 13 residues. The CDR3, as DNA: TGCGCCAGCAGCTTGGCACCGGAGTATGGCTACACCTTC. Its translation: CASSLAPEYGYTF.

The CDR3 here is CASSPGTSGGTEGDTQYF. CDR3 in DNA: TGTGCCAGCAGCCCAGGGACTAGCGGGGGGACCGAAGGAGATACGCAGTATTTT. The V and J genes are TRBV7-2 and TRBJ2-3; 15 bases map to TRBD2. Germline loops: CDR1 SGHTA, CDR2 FQGNSA. The length of the CDR3 is 18 residues. V lost 5 bases to trimming and J lost 5 bases; unmatched junction nucleotides: 11.

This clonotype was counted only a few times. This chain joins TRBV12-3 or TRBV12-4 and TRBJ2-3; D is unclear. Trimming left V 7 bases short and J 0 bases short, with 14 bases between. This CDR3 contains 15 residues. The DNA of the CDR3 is TGTGCCAGCATCATGGGTCGGACGAGCACAGATACGCAGTATTTT. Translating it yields CASIMGRTSTDTQYF.

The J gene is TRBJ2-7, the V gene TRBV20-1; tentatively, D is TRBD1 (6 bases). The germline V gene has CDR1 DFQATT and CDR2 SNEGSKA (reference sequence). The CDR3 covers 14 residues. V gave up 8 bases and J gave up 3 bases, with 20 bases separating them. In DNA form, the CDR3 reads TGCAGTTCACATAGCAGGGGTCAAGACTACGAGCAGTACTTC. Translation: CSSHSRGQDYEQYF.

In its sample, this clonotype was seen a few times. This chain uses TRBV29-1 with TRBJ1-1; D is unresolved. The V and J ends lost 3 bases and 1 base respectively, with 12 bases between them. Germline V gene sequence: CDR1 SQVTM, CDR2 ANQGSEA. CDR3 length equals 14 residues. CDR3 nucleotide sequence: TGCAGCGTTGATCCACGTACACCGAACACTGAAGCTTTCTTT. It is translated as CSVDPRTPNTEAFF.

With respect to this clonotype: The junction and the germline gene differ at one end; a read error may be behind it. CDR3 region: CASSLDVGGALFYDNQPQHF. The CDR3 bases are TGTGCCAGCAGCCTAGATGTGGGCGGGGCTCTTTTTTACGACAATCAGCCCCAGCATTTT. The genes are TRBV11-2 and TRBJ1-5; the D gene is possibly TRBD1 (5 bases). Germline CDR1 SGHAT, CDR2 FQNNGV. This CDR3 spans 20 amino acids.

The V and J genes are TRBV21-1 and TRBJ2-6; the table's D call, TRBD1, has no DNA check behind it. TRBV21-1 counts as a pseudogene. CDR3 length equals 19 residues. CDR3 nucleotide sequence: TGTGCCAGCATGGGACATCCAGGGGGAGTCAACTCTGGGGCCAACGTCCTGACTTTC. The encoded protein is CASMGHPGGVNSGANVLTF.

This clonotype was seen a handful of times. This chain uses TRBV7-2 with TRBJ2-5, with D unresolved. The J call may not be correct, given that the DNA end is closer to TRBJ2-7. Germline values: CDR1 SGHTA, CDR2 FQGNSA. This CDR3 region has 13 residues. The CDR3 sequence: CASSWPIPYEQYF. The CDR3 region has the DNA TGTGCCAGCAGCTGGCCCATTCCCTACGAGCAGTACTTC.

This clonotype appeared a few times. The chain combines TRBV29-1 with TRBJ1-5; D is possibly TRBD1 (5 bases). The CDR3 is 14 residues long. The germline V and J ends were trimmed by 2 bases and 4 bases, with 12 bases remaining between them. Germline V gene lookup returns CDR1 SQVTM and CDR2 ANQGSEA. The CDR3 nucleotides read TGCAGCGTTGAAACCGGGGACGGTAATCAGCCCCAGCATTTT. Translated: CSVETGDGNQPQHF.